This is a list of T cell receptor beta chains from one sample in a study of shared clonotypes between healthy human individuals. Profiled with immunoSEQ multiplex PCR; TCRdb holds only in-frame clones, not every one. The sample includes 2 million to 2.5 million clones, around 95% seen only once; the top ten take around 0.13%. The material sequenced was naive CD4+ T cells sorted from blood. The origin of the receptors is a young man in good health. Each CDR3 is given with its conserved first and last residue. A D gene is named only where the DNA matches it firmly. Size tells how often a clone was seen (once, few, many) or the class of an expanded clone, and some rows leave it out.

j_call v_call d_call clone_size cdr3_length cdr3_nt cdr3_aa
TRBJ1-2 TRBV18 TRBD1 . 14 TGTGCCAGCTCACCTGTCGAAGGGGGCCATGGCTACACCTTC CASSPVEGGHGYTF
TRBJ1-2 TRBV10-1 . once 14 TGCGCCAGCAGGACACAGGCCCACCCTTGCTCGGACACCTTC CASRTQAHPCSDTF
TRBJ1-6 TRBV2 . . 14 TGTGCCAGCAGTGTTGGGACGGAGAATTCACCCCTCCACTTT CASSVGTENSPLHF
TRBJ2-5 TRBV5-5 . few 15 TGTGCCAGCAGCTTCAGCGGCAAATTCGGAGAGACCCAGTACTTC CASSFSGKFGETQYF
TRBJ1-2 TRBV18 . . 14 TGTGCCAGCTCAGAGGCACAGGGAATCGCCGGCTACACCTTC CASSEAQGIAGYTF
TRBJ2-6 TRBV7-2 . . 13 TGTGCCAGCAGCTTCTCTGGGGCCAACGTCCTGACTTTC CASSFSGANVLTF
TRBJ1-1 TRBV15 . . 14 TGTGCCACCAGCAGAGTTGGGGTGAACACTGAAGCTTTCTTT CATSRVGVNTEAFF
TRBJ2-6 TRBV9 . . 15 TGTGCCAGCAGCGTAGGGACCTCTGGGGCCAACGTCCTGACTTTC CASSVGTSGANVLTF
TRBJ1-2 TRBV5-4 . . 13 TGTGCCAGCAGCTTGGATAGGGGCGAAGGCTACACCTTC CASSLDRGEGYTF
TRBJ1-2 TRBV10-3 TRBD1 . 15 TGTGCCATCAGGCTGACAGGGGGTGATATCTCTGGCTACACCTTC CAIRLTGGDISGYTF
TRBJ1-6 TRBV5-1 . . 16 TGCGCCAGCAGCTTGACGTTAAGCTCCTATAATTCACCCCTCCACTTT CASSLTLSSYNSPLHF
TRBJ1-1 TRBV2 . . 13 TGTGCCAGCAGTTCTGAAGGCAACACTGAAGCTTTCTTT CASSSEGNTEAFF
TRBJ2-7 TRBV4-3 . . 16 TGCGCCAGCAGCCAAGGACTGACTAGTCCCCACTACGAGCAGTACTTC CASSQGLTSPHYEQYF
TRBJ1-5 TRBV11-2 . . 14 TGTGCCAGCAGCCAGACGGGTAGCAATCAGCCCCAGCATTTT CASSQTGSNQPQHF
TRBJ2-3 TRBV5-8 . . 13 TGTGCCAGCAGCTTGGTGGGTACAGATACGCAGTATTTT CASSLVGTDTQYF
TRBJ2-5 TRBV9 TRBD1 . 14 TGTGCCAGCAGCACGACAGGGTTCGGGGAGACCCAGTACTTC CASSTTGFGETQYF
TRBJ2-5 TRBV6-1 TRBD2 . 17 TGTGCCAGCAGTGAATGGAGAGTTAGCGGGGGGTGGGAGACCCAGTACTTC CASSEWRVSGGWETQYF
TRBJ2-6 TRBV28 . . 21 TGTGCCAGCAGTTCCTCCGGTGTTCCCTGGCGGGGGCGCTCTGGGGCCAACGTCCTGACTTTC CASSSSGVPWRGRSGANVLTF
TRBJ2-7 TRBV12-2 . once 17 TGTGCAAGTCGCTTCCGGGGGCAACCGACAGACTCCTACGAGCAGTACTTC CASRFRGQPTDSYEQYF
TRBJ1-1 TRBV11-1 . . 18 TGTGCCAGCAGCTGGTACACGGGGGGGGCCCTAATGGGCACTGAAGCTTTCTTT CASSWYTGGALMGTEAFF
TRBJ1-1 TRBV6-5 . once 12 TGTGCCTCCCGGCGTGCGAACACTGAAGCTTTCTTT CASRRANTEAFF
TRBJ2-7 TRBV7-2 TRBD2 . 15 TGTGCCAGCAGCTTTGGGACTAGCGGGATATACGAGCAGTACTTC CASSFGTSGIYEQYF
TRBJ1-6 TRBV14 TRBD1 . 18 TGTGCCAGCAGCCTTTATATGGACAGGCCCGGGGGAAATTCACCCCTCCACTTT CASSLYMDRPGGNSPLHF
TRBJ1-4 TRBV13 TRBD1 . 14 TGTGCCAGCAGCTTTACAGGGGGGAATGAAAAACTGTTTTTT CASSFTGGNEKLFF
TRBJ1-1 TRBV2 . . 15 TGTGCCAGCAGCCACAGGGAGGGTCTGAACACTGAAGCTTTCTTT CASSHREGLNTEAFF
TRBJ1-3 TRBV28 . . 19 TGTGCCAGCAGTTTATCGGACTGGGGAGGATTAAGCTCTGGAAACACCATATATTTT CASSLSDWGGLSSGNTIYF
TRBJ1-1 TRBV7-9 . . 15 TGTGCCAGCAGCTTAAGCAGGGGAGGGGACACTGAAGCTTTCTTT CASSLSRGGDTEAFF
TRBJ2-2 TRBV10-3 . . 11 TGTGCCATCAGGCGGGTAGGGGAGCTGTTTTTT CAIRRVGELFF
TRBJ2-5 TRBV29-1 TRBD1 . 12 TGCAGCGGGGGACAGTTGCAAGAGACCCAGTACTTC CSGGQLQETQYF
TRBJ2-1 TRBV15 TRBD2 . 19 TGTGCCACCAGCAGAGAGAGCGGGAGGGCCTTGGGCTCCTACAATGAGCAGTTCTTC CATSRESGRALGSYNEQFF
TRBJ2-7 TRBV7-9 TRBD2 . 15 TGTGCCAGCAGCTCAACTCATAGCGGGGCCTACGAGCAGTACTTC CASSSTHSGAYEQYF
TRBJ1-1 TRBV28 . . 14 TGTGCCAGCACCCGGGAGTCTATGAACACTGAAGCTTTCTTT CASTRESMNTEAFF
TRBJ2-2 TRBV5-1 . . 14 TGCGCCAGCACTTTCTCGGCTTACACCGGGGAGCTGTTTTTT CASTFSAYTGELFF
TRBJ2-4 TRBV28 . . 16 TGTGCCAGCACCGAAGGAGGGCCCCCAGCCAAAAACATTCAGTACTTC CASTEGGPPAKNIQYF
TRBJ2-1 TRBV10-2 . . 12 TGCGCCAGCAGCAAACAGGGAAGTGAGCAGTTCTTC CASSKQGSEQFF
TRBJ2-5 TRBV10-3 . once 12 TGTGCCATCAGTGAGTCAGGCGAGACCCAGTACTTC CAISESGETQYF
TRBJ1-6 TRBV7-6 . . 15 TGTGCCAGCAGCTTAAGGAGGAGCTATAATTCACCCCTCCACTTT CASSLRRSYNSPLHF
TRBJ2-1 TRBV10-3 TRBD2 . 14 TGTGCCATCAGTGACGGACTAGCGCCGAATGAGCAGTTCTTC CAISDGLAPNEQFF
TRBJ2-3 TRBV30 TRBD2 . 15 TGTGCCTGGAGTGTGGACGGGGCCGGGGGGGATACGCAGTATTTT CAWSVDGAGGDTQYF
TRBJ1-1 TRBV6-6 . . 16 TGTGCCAGCAGTTACACCCTTACAGGGCTAAGAACTGAAGCTTTCTTT CASSYTLTGLRTEAFF
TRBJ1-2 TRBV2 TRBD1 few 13 TGTGCCAGCAGAGAGACAGGGGGCGGTGGCTACACCTTC CASRETGGGGYTF
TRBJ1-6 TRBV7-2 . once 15 TGTGCCAGCAGCTTAGTGGCAGGGGAGAATTCACCCCTCCACTTT CASSLVAGENSPLHF
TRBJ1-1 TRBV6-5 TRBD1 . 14 TGTGCCAGCAGGAGGACAGGGACGAACACTGAAGCTTTCTTT CASRRTGTNTEAFF
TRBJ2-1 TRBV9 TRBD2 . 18 TGTGCCAGCAGCGCGGGGGGACTAGCGGGAGTTATGAACAATGAGCAGTTCTTC CASSAGGLAGVMNNEQFF
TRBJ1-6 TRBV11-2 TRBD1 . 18 TGTGCCAGCAGCTTAGAGGGGACAGGGTATATGAAAGATTCACCCCTCCACTTT CASSLEGTGYMKDSPLHF